The rows below give T cell receptor beta chains drawn from one sample of a study of low-dose radiotherapy and immunotherapy resistance in tumors. MiXCR, applied by TCRdb to the reads, yields one record per CDR3 protein. This sample has approximately 89,000 distinct CDR3 sequences, with approximately 17% found just once. Material: PBMCs, obtained before treatment. These receptors originate from a male donor with prostate cancer. Each CDR3 is given with its conserved first and last residue. A D gene is named only where the DNA matches it firmly. Size is stated for part of the rows, as once, few or many counts, or as a class when the clone is expanded.

TRBD2 | TRBJ2-5 | - | TRBV7-2 | CASSLARLAGGQTQYF | TGTGCCAGCAGCTTAGCTAGACTAGCGGGGGGGCAGACCCAGTACTTC
- | TRBJ1-2 | many | TRBV29-1 | CSVATLGRIYGYTF | TGCAGCGTTGCGACCCTCGGACGGATCTATGGCTACACCTTC
- | TRBJ1-3 | many | TRBV28 | CASSDRHSQDTIYF | TGTGCCAGCAGTGACCGACACAGCCAGGACACCATATATTTT
- | TRBJ1-5 | many | TRBV4-1 | CASSQKSGDSNQPQHF | TGCGCCAGCAGCCAAAAATCAGGGGATAGCAATCAGCCCCAGCATTTT
- | TRBJ2-5 | many | TRBV7-2 | CASSSRGLAQETQYF | TGTGCCAGCAGCTCCCGGGGGCTAGCACAAGAGACCCAGTACTTC
TRBD2 | TRBJ2-7 | - | TRBV6-5 | CASSYPRAGLAGGSEQYF | TGTGCCAGCAGTTACCCCCGGGCCGGTCTAGCGGGAGGTAGCGAGCAGTACTTC
TRBD1 | TRBJ2-7 | many | TRBV25-1 | CASRRDRGLSEQYF | TGTGCCAGCAGGAGGGACAGGGGGCTTAGCGAGCAGTACTTC
TRBD2 | TRBJ2-7 | many | TRBV11-2 | CASSFGGDSYEQYF | TGTGCCAGCAGCTTCGGGGGGGACTCCTACGAGCAGTACTTC
TRBD1 | TRBJ2-7 | many | TRBV4-1 | CASSKGAGDYEQYF | TGCGCCAGCAGCAAGGGGGCAGGAGACTACGAGCAGTACTTC
- | TRBJ1-2 | many | TRBV25-1 | CASSPGDGAIYGYTF | TGTGCCAGCAGTCCCGGGGATGGGGCTATCTATGGCTACACCTTC
- | TRBJ2-5 | - | TRBV6-2/TRBV6-3 | CASSYRSTRETQYF | TGTGCCAGCAGTTACCGGTCTACGAGGGAGACCCAGTACTTC
- | TRBJ1-2 | many | TRBV29-1 | CSVETYPGPRTMGYTF | TGCAGCGTTGAAACGTATCCGGGACCGAGAACTATGGGCTACACCTTC